These 21 T cell receptor beta chains share one sample of origin, sequenced in a study of chemoradiotherapy in HPV16-positive cancers. Clones were read by immunoSEQ multiplex PCR, and TCRdb kept only the in-frame ones, dropping some. The sample contains about 30,000 clones, approximately 88% of which appear only once. This specimen was blood, taken from a patient who underwent chemoradiotherapy. Receptors were obtained from a human donor with HPV-associated anogenital cancer.

V and J are TRBV11-2 and TRBJ1-1; D remains ambiguous. The germline V gene encodes CDR1 SGHAT and CDR2 FQNNGV. Trimming took off 1 base at V and 5 bases at J, with 8 bases between the two ends. The CDR3 consists of 13 residues. CDR3 sequence reads: CASSLVIGTEAFF. DNA of the CDR3: TGTGCCAGCAGCTTAGTGATAGGGACTGAAGCTTTCTTT.

This chain joins TRBV11-1 and TRBJ2-3; 7 nucleotides agree with TRBD2. Germline CDR1 is SGHAT and CDR2 is FQDESV (reference sequence). V was clipped by 2 bases and J by 12 bases; unmatched bases: 2. This CDR3 comprises 11 residues. The CDR3 nucleotides are TGTGCCAGCAGCTTACGGGGGGTACAGTATTTT. Its translation: CASSLRGVQYF. The complete variable domain, with remaining parts taken from reference TRBV11-1 and TRBJ2-3, reads EAEVAQSPRYKITEKSQAVAFWCDPISGHATLYWYRQILGQGPELLVQFQDESVVDDSQLPKDRFSAERLKGVDSTLKIQPAELGDSAMYLCASSLRGVQYFGPGTRLTVL.

This sequence joins TRBV5-1 and TRBJ2-5, with TRBD2 matching 15 bases. Germline-derived CDR1 and CDR2 are SGHRS and YFSETQ. Germline trimming cut 2 bases from V and 2 bases from J; bases unmatched to any gene: 4. The CDR3 consists of 17 residues. CDR3 nucleotides: TGCGCCAGCAGCTTAGGGACTAGCGGGGGGCGTCAAGAGACCCAGTACTTC. Protein product: CASSLGTSGGRQETQYF.

The chain combines TRBV5-1 with TRBJ2-5; TRBD2 matches 10 bases. The junction had 7 bases not matched to a gene; V was cut back by 1 base and J by 4 bases. CDR1 is SGHRS, CDR2 YFSETQ, per germline. This CDR3 has 16 amino acids. The CDR3 loop reads CASSLSASGGGETQYF. CDR3 sequence (DNA): TGCGCCAGCAGCTTGTCGGCTAGCGGGGGTGGAGAGACCCAGTACTTC.

The rearrangement links TRBV6-4 to TRBJ1-1; TRBD1 matches at 7 bases. After removal of 6 bases from V and 5 bases from J, the junction contained 6 bases not matched to a gene. The CDR3 loop spans 13 amino acids. From germline, CDR1 is MRHNA and CDR2 SNTAGT. The CDR3 loop reads CASRREQGTEAFF. CDR3 sequence (DNA): TGTGCCAGCAGACGTGAACAGGGGACTGAAGCTTTCTTT.

The chain has TRBV5-1 and TRBJ2-3; 7 bases match TRBD2. Germline CDR1 and CDR2: SGHRS and YFSETQ. The junction had 3 bases not matched to a gene; V was cut back by 5 bases and J by 3 bases. The length of the CDR3 is 13 residues. CDR3 sequence reads: CASRRGRTDTQYF. In DNA, the CDR3 is TGCGCCAGCAGGCGGGGGAGGACAGATACGCAGTATTTT. Filled out from reference TRBV5-1 and TRBJ2-3, the complete variable domain reads KAGVTQTPRYLIKTRGQQVTLSCSPISGHRSVSWYQQTPGQGLQFLFEYFSETQRNKGNFPGRFSGRQFSNSRSEMNVSTLELGDSALYLCASRRGRTDTQYFGPGTRLTVL.

The chain carries TRBV7-9 and TRBJ2-2; D tentatively reads TRBD1 or TRBD2 (7 bases each). CDR3 length: 16 amino acids. Germline V gives CDR1 SEHNR, CDR2 FQNEAQ (reference sequence). With 6 bases removed from V and 3 bases from J, the gap between germline ends came to 17 bases. The CDR3 sequence: CASRSRQGGDTGELFF. As DNA, the CDR3 is TGTGCCAGCAGATCCCGACAGGGAGGGGACACCGGGGAGCTGTTTTTT.

V gene TRBV5-1 combines with J gene TRBJ2-1; D might be TRBD2 (7 bases). The V gene's germline CDR1 is SGHRS and CDR2 YFSETQ. The CDR3 contains 16 residues. Trimming took 6 bases from V and 0 from J, leaving 16 bases between them. The CDR3 sequence is CASKGGGVGSYNEQFF. CDR3 DNA: TGCGCCAGCAAAGGGGGGGGTGTGGGCTCCTACAATGAGCAGTTCTTC.

The rearrangement links TRBV5-4 to TRBJ1-1; TRBD1 agrees at 8 bases. Germline CDR1 and CDR2: SGHNT and YYREEE (reference sequence). Unmatched junction bases numbered 6, after V lost 0 bases and J lost 11 bases. The CDR3 extends over 13 amino acids. CDR3 residues: CASSLVDRGRAFF. The CDR3 DNA follows: TGTGCCAGCAGCTTGGTTGACAGGGGCAGGGCTTTCTTT.

The CDR3 reads CASSLAGASQTQYF. The CDR3 region has the DNA TGTGCCAGCAGCTTGGCAGGGGCATCACAGACCCAGTACTTC. The chain couples TRBV5-6 to TRBJ2-5, with D tentatively TRBD1 (6 bases). V was trimmed by 0 bases and J by 6 bases, leaving 12 bases between them. In germline, CDR1 is SGHDT, CDR2 YYEEEE. The CDR3 totals 14 residues. Full variable domain (remainder filled in from reference TRBV5-6 and TRBJ2-5): DAGVTQSPTHLIKTRGQQVTLRCSPKSGHDTVSWYQQALGQGPQFIFQYYEEEERQRGNFPDRFSGHQFPNYSSELNVNALLLGDSALYLCASSLAGASQTQYFGPGTRLLVL.

In this sample, this clone is large. The genes are TRBV5-5 and TRBJ2-7, with D maybe TRBD1 (5 bases). This CDR3 comprises 15 residues. Germline CDR1 SGHKS, CDR2 YYEKEE (reference sequence). V dropped 4 bases and J dropped 3 bases, with 17 bases sitting between them. The chain's CDR3 is CASSPAPTEFYEQYF. The CDR3 DNA reads as TGTGCCAGCAGCCCTGCCCCGACAGAGTTCTACGAGCAGTACTTC.

V gene TRBV2 combines with J gene TRBJ1-2; D is uncertain. The CDR3 is made up of 13 amino acids. Germline V gene lookup returns CDR1 SNHLY and CDR2 FYNNEI. Trimming removed 3 bases at V and 4 bases at J, with 9 bases between. The chain's CDR3 is CASSDGQVYGYTF. CDR3 sequence (DNA): TGTGCCAGCAGTGACGGGCAGGTCTATGGCTACACCTTC. Full variable domain (remainder filled in from reference TRBV2 and TRBJ1-2): EPEVTQTPSHQVTQMGQEVILRCVPISNHLYFYWYRQILGQKVEFLVSFYNNEISEKSEIFDDQFSVERPDGSNFTLKIRSTKLEDSAMYFCASSDGQVYGYTFGSGTRLTVV.

The V and J genes are TRBV7-9 and TRBJ2-1; 10 positions match TRBD2. The J segment lost 6 bases and the V segment lost 7 bases, leaving 12 bases of the junction unmatched. Per the germline V gene, CDR1 is SEHNR and CDR2 is FQNEAQ (reference sequence). CDR3 size: 16 residues. DNA of the CDR3: TGTGCCAGCACCTACGCTAGCGGGGGTTATTTCAATGAGCAGTTCTTC. Protein sequence: CASTYASGGYFNEQFF.

The chain combines TRBV2 with TRBJ2-3; 13 positions match TRBD2. V shed 2 bases, J shed 2 bases, and the junction held 7 bases outside the gene matches. Germline values: CDR1 SNHLY, CDR2 FYNNEI. The CDR3 covers 18 residues. CDR3 amino acids: CASSEMGLAGPHTDTQYF. CDR3 sequence (DNA): TGTGCCAGCAGTGAAATGGGACTAGCGGGGCCCCACACAGATACGCAGTATTTT.

This sequence joins TRBV19 and TRBJ1-1, with D tentatively TRBD1 (5 bases). V lost 7 bases and J 1 base, leaving 10 bases between the germline ends. This CDR3 is 13 amino acids long. Germline CDR1 LNHDA, CDR2 SQIVND (reference sequence). Here the CDR3 DNA reads TGTGCCAGTAAGAATGACAGGAACACTGAAGCTTTCTTT. It translates to CASKNDRNTEAFF.

This rearrangement joins TRBV5-1 to TRBJ2-7; the D is unclear. The germline CDR1 and CDR2 sequences are SGHRS and YFSETQ. The CDR3 sequence is 12 residues long. Trimming removed 4 bases from V and 0 bases from J, with 5 bases in between. CDR3: CASSVDSYEQYF. In nucleotides, the CDR3 is TGCGCCAGCAGCGTTGACTCCTACGAGCAGTACTTC.

This chain joins TRBV5-6 and TRBJ2-5, with 8 positions matching TRBD1. The CDR3 has 13 residues. The V gene end was trimmed by 3 bases and the J gene end by 7 bases; junction bases not matched to a gene: 5. Germline CDR1 SGHDT, CDR2 YYEEEE. The CDR3 region is CASSSQGAGTQYF. The CDR3, as DNA: TGTGCCAGCAGCTCTCAGGGGGCAGGGACCCAGTACTTC.

V and J are TRBV10-2 and TRBJ2-2; a weak D match, TRBD1 (6 bases). The germline CDR1 and CDR2 sequences are WSHSY and SAAADI. Deletions cut 6 bases from V and 3 bases from J, with 11 bases between. This CDR3 is built from 14 residues. The CDR3 reads CASSSGVDTGELFF. CDR3 sequence (DNA): TGCGCCAGCAGCTCAGGGGTGGACACCGGGGAGCTGTTTTTT.

The rearrangement joins TRBV6-1 to TRBJ2-7; 7 nucleotides align to TRBD1. V shed 8 bases, J shed 0 bases, and the junction held 10 bases outside the gene matches. CDR1 MNHNS and CDR2 SASEGT come from the germline V gene. The CDR3 consists of 15 residues. CDR3 DNA sequence: TGTGCCAGCGCGGAACAGGGGTCTATCTCCTACGAGCAGTACTTC. Translation gives CASAEQGSISYEQYF.

V and J are TRBV15 and TRBJ2-2, with 7 positions matching TRBD2. The trim removed 3 bases at V and 4 bases at J, leaving 11 bases unmatched. Germline CDR1 reads LNHNV; CDR2 reads YYDKDF (reference sequence). The CDR3 covers 17 residues. The CDR3 DNA sequence: TGTGCCACCAGCAGGGACGACACTAGCGACGGCACCGGGGAGCTGTTTTTT. It codes for CATSRDDTSDGTGELFF.

The J gene is TRBJ2-6, the V gene TRBV2, with D maybe TRBD1 (5 bases). The V gene's germline CDR1 is SNHLY and CDR2 FYNNEI. The CDR3 is 14 residues long. Trimming pared 8 bases from V and 2 bases from J, leaving 10 bases between. Here the CDR3 DNA reads TGTGCCAGCTCAGGGTTAACTGGGGCCAACGTCCTGACTTTC. Translation: CASSGLTGANVLTF.